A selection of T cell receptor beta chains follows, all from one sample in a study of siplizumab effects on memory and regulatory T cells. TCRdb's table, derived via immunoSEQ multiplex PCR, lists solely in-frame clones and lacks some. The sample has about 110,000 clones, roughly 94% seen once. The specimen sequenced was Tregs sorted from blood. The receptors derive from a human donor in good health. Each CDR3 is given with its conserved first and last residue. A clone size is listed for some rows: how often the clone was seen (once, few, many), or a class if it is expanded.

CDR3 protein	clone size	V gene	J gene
CASSFSGKGGTEAFF	.	TRBV5-1	TRBJ1-1
CASSSYLSYYEQYF	.	TRBV27	TRBJ2-7
CASSSLYGGLYTSQYF	.	TRBV6-5	TRBJ2-7
CASSQDEAVAKNIQYF	.	TRBV4-1	TRBJ2-4
CASGTGGAHTGELFF	.	TRBV12-5	TRBJ2-2
CASSPWGRPYGYTF	.	TRBV4-1	TRBJ1-2
CATSTDSMTGKTQYF	once	TRBV15	TRBJ2-5
CASSLGRYDNEQFF	.	TRBV13	TRBJ2-1
CASSPSGNQPQHF	few	TRBV11-2	TRBJ1-5
CASSLSWTALEAFF	.	TRBV27	TRBJ1-1
CASSLEGQGVFF	.	TRBV5-1	TRBJ1-1
CSAPAGETQYF	few	TRBV20-1	TRBJ2-3
CASSLVGGLAQYF	.	TRBV7-9	TRBJ2-7
CASSKPGTSGYNEQFF	.	TRBV5-1	TRBJ2-1
CASSSHLTLYEQYF	.	TRBV27	TRBJ2-7
CASSQGPGSSGNTIYF	.	TRBV4-1	TRBJ1-3
CASSVSYQETQYF	.	TRBV9	TRBJ2-5
CASSQGSPGGYNEQFF	.	TRBV4-1	TRBJ2-1
CASSQGTSGSTDTQYF	.	TRBV4-1	TRBJ2-3
CASSSGRLDQPQHF	.	TRBV7-9	TRBJ1-5
CASSTGTKGGNEQFF	.	TRBV7-2	TRBJ2-1
CASSSGTGRETQYF	.	TRBV5-1	TRBJ2-5
CASSFRDIDKKLFF	.	TRBV6-5	TRBJ1-4
CASSLGAVYEQYF	.	TRBV27	TRBJ2-7
CASSPYGPTGGTEAFF	.	TRBV18	TRBJ1-1
CASRRTSSTDTQYF	few	TRBV4-1	TRBJ2-3
CASSSGQGPAGRYGYTF	.	TRBV5-1	TRBJ1-2
CASSLEGTALYNSPLHF	.	TRBV5-1	TRBJ1-6
CASSLVGEGGEKLFF	.	TRBV5-1	TRBJ1-4
CASSLVGFSTGELFF	.	TRBV7-9	TRBJ2-2
CASSYSKGTYNEQFF	.	TRBV6-6	TRBJ2-1
CASSKNTEAFF	.	TRBV6-5	TRBJ1-1
CASSLYLAGIGADAGELFF	.	TRBV5-1	TRBJ2-2
CASSESGQVSFSEQYF	.	TRBV10-1	TRBJ2-7
CASRLAGDTEAFF	once	TRBV6-6	TRBJ1-1
CASSLWGGRGPETQYF	.	TRBV5-6	TRBJ2-5
CASSLRGPSRYRETQYF	.	TRBV7-8	TRBJ2-5
CASSPGSFNEQFF	.	TRBV18	TRBJ2-1
CASSLAVNRDVDGYTF	.	TRBV5-1	TRBJ1-2
CASSRGLTASSYEQYF	.	TRBV4-1	TRBJ2-7
CASSLDVGYSGYTF	.	TRBV5-8	TRBJ1-2
CASSLAASQPQHF	.	TRBV7-9	TRBJ1-5
CASSVLQTGGLGEYTEAFF	once	TRBV5-8	TRBJ1-1
CASSFSATNEKLFF	.	TRBV2	TRBJ1-4
CASKYTAGGSGYTF	.	TRBV5-5	TRBJ1-2
CASRISANTGELFF	.	TRBV5-1	TRBJ2-2